This T cell receptor (beta chain) was obtained from a study of CD8 T cells in ankylosing spondylitis. Trimming removed 2 bases at V and 0 bases at J, with 14 bases between. There are 18 residues in the CDR3. Germline V lookup: CDR1 MDHEN, CDR2 SYDVKM. TCRdb fed the 5' RACE reads into MiXCR, producing one record per CDR3 protein. The table shows hundreds of thousands of distinct CDR3 sequences, with around 18% occurring only once. This chain joins TRBV28 and TRBJ1-6, with a possible D match to TRBD1 (5 bases). This sequence was found in a male donor with ankylosing spondylitis or in good health (not recorded which). The sequenced material came from blood, either unsorted or a sorted T cell fraction (not recorded which). The CDR3 bases are TGTGCCAGCAGTTTAAGTCTGGGGCTGGGCTCCTATAATTCACCCCTCCACTTT. Translation gives CASSLSLGLGSYNSPLHF.